A single sample gave rise to the 23 T cell receptor beta chains below, sequenced in a study of T cell repertoires in cytomegalovirus infection. TCRdb redid the calling of the reads with MiXCR, one entry per CDR3 protein. The table lists just over 450,000 distinct CDR3 sequences, about 42% of them singletons. Their antigens are not known. This material consisted of cultured PBMCs, taken from culture after CMV antigen stimulation. These receptor sequences come from a human donor in good health (CMV status not recorded). Some clones in this sample may be carry-over from other donors' samples.

The chain combines TRBV12-3 or TRBV12-4 with TRBJ2-1, with 10 bases identical to TRBD2. The V and J ends lost 6 bases and 9 bases, in that order; junction bases with no gene match: 5. The CDR3 spans 13 residues. The CDR3 protein is CASRLAGAFEQFF. CDR3 DNA: TGTGCCAGCAGGCTAGCGGGAGCTTTTGAGCAGTTCTTC.

The J gene is TRBJ1-1, the V gene TRBV18; tentative D call: TRBD1 (5 bases). With 1 base removed from V and 2 bases from J, the gap between germline ends came to 11 bases. The germline V gene encodes CDR1 KGHSH and CDR2 LQKENI. There are 15 residues in the CDR3. CDR3: CASSPQQAKNTEAFF. DNA for the CDR3: TGTGCCAGCTCACCACAACAGGCCAAAAACACTGAAGCTTTCTTT.

Worth noting for this clonotype: The germline gene is not matched at one end of the junction; a read error may be the cause. The chain recombines TRBV10-3 with TRBJ1-6, with TRBD1 as a possible D gene (5 bases). Germline V gene sequence: CDR1 ENHRY, CDR2 SYGVKD. The CDR3 runs 12 residues. The CDR3 protein is CAIREGDSPLHF. The CDR3 bases are TGTGCCATCCGTGAAGGGGATTCACCCCTCCACTTT.

This clonotype has only a few counts. The rearrangement joins TRBV7-2 to TRBJ1-3; no firm D call. This CDR3 is built from 14 residues. Trimming took 7 bases from V and 4 from J, leaving 14 bases between them. Germline CDR1 is SGHTA and CDR2 is FQGNSA. The CDR3 here is CASTQNSGGNTIYF. Here the CDR3 DNA reads TGTGCCAGCACCCAGAACTCGGGCGGAAACACCATATATTTT.

This clonotype came up a few times. The V and J genes are TRBV19 and TRBJ1-5, with a tentative D call TRBD1 (5 bases). V lost 7 bases, J lost 2 bases, and 15 bases lay in between. Germline lookup yields CDR1 LNHDA and CDR2 SQIVND (reference sequence). The CDR3 extends over 15 amino acids. This CDR3 is CASTRQPVGNQPQHF. The CDR3 coding sequence is TGTGCCAGTACGAGACAGCCGGTGGGCAATCAGCCCCAGCATTTT.

This clonotype was seen a handful of times. The chain carries TRBV25-1 and TRBJ1-5; the D is unclear. This CDR3 spans 14 amino acids. Trimming stripped 3 bases from V and 0 bases from J, with 6 bases between. Germline loops: CDR1 MGHDK, CDR2 SYGVNS. The CDR3 here is CASSDGISNQPQHF. CDR3 DNA: TGTGCCAGCAGTGACGGTATTAGCAATCAGCCCCAGCATTTT.

CDR3 in DNA: TGTGCCAGTAGTATGGCAGGGACAGAGACCCAGTACTTC. Residues: CASSMAGTETQYF. The V call is TRBV19, the J call TRBJ2-5; D tentatively fits TRBD1 or TRBD2 (5 bases each). CDR3 size: 13 residues. Germline V lookup: CDR1 LNHDA, CDR2 SQIVND (reference sequence). V shed 3 bases and J shed 4 bases, with 9 bases lying between them.

V and J are TRBV20-1 and TRBJ2-5; D remains unclear. Germline assignment: CDR1 DFQATT and CDR2 SNEGSKA (reference sequence). The CDR3 totals 13 residues. V lost 6 bases to trimming and J lost 0 bases, with 11 bases between them. The CDR3 loop is CSAIDTYQETQYF. CDR3 DNA: TGCAGTGCCATCGACACCTACCAAGAGACCCAGTACTTC.

V and J are TRBV29-1 and TRBJ2-1; possibly TRBD2 for D (7 bases). The V end was cut by 4 bases, the J end by 6 bases, with 16 bases between. Germline CDR1 is SQVTM and CDR2 is ANQGSEA. The CDR3 has 14 residues. CDR3 bases: TGCAGCGTTGGGCCGGGGGGCCGAGGCAATGAGCAGTTCTTC. Amino acid sequence: CSVGPGGRGNEQFF.

The chain couples TRBV20-1 to TRBJ2-1, with TRBD2 identical over 10 bases. This CDR3 is 10 amino acids long. J was trimmed by 16 bases and V by 4 bases; bases with no gene match: 4. Germline V gene sequence: CDR1 DFQATT, CDR2 SNEGSKA (reference sequence). The CDR3 sequence is CSATGTSVFF. The DNA for the CDR3 is TGCAGTGCTACGGGGACTAGCGTTTTCTTC.

The chain links TRBV7-8 to TRBJ2-3; TRBD2 might be the D (6 bases). V lost 3 bases and J lost 2, with 9 bases in between. Germline V gene lookup returns CDR1 SGHVS and CDR2 FQNEAQ. The CDR3 totals 14 residues. The CDR3 DNA follows: TGTGCCAGCAGCTTGAGCGGGTACACAGATACGCAGTATTTT. This encodes CASSLSGYTDTQYF.

In this sample, this clonotype turned up a few times. This rearrangement joins TRBV4-1 to TRBJ2-5; no reliable D call. Germline V lookup: CDR1 MGHRA, CDR2 YSYEKL. The CDR3 consists of 15 residues. V gave up 5 bases and J gave up 1 base, with 14 bases separating them. The CDR3 coding sequence is TGCGCCAGCAGCAGGGCCTGGGTGGCCCAAGAGACCCAGTACTTC. This codes for CASSRAWVAQETQYF.

The chain combines TRBV20-1 with TRBJ2-5; no definite D call. Germline CDR1 is DFQATT and CDR2 is SNEGSKA (reference sequence). This CDR3 spans 14 amino acids. The ends were cut back, 1 base at V and 4 bases at J, with 13 bases in the middle. CDR3 bases: TGCAGTGCTAGAGCCCTGGCGAGTTTAGAGACCCAGTACTTC. As protein: CSARALASLETQYF.

This clonotype was counted ten times or more. The chain couples TRBV7-2 to TRBJ2-7; TRBD1 agrees at 8 bases. Per the germline V gene, CDR1 is SGHTA and CDR2 is FQGNSA. Trimming removed 5 bases from V and 1 base from J; junction bases left unmatched: 4. The CDR3 has 14 amino acids. CDR3 nucleotides: TGTGCCAGCAGCCGCAGGGACAGGTCCTACGAGCAGTACTTC. This sequence encodes CASSRRDRSYEQYF.

Details on this clonotype: Possible read error: a much larger clone is one base away. CDR3 DNA: TGTGCCAGCAGCTCGGGGAGCGAAATATACAATGAGCAGTTCTTC. This encodes CASSSGSEIYNEQFF. The V and J genes are TRBV7-8 and TRBJ2-1, with D tentatively TRBD2 (5 bases). The V gene's germline CDR1 is SGHVS and CDR2 FQNEAQ. CDR3 length: 15 amino acids. The V and J ends lost 4 bases and 4 bases respectively, with 14 bases between them.

This chain connects TRBV12-3 or TRBV12-4 to TRBJ2-5; D is perhaps TRBD2 (6 bases). The V end was cut by 0 bases, the J end by 7 bases, with 12 bases between. The CDR3 is made up of 14 amino acids. CDR3 nucleotides: TGTGCCAGCAGTTTAGCCTGGGTGGGAGGGACCCAGTACTTC. It is translated as CASSLAWVGGTQYF.

The V gene is TRBV7-8, the J gene TRBJ1-4, with a tentative D call TRBD1 (5 bases). With 2 bases removed from V and 0 bases from J, the gap between germline ends came to 13 bases. Per the germline V gene, CDR1 is SGHVS and CDR2 is FQNEAQ. The CDR3 extends over 17 amino acids. The CDR3 loop reads CASSLMGRVSTNEKLFF. In nucleotides, the CDR3 is TGTGCCAGCAGCTTAATGGGCAGGGTTTCAACTAATGAAAAACTGTTTTTT.

The genes are TRBV27 and TRBJ1-2; 7 nucleotides match TRBD1. Germline V CDR1 and CDR2: MNHEY, SMNVEV (reference sequence). Trimming cost V 4 bases and J 8 bases; bases outside gene matches: 10. This CDR3 has 14 amino acids. The CDR3 sequence is CASSSFRQGRGYTF. The CDR3, as DNA: TGTGCCAGCAGTTCCTTTAGACAGGGTCGGGGCTACACCTTC.

The genes are TRBV12-3 or TRBV12-4 and TRBJ2-7; 7 nucleotides align to TRBD2. The CDR3 length is 14 residues. J was trimmed by 2 bases and V by 7 bases; bases with no gene match: 8. CDR3 protein: CASTASGIPYEQYF. The CDR3, as DNA: TGTGCCAGCACTGCGAGCGGGATCCCCTACGAGCAGTACTTC.

V is TRBV7-6 and J is TRBJ2-7; 12 bases agree with TRBD2. The CDR3 has 15 residues. Germline loops: CDR1 SGHVS, CDR2 FNYEAQ. Trimming at V came to 3 bases and at J to 3 bases, leaving 3 bases not matched to a gene. CDR3 DNA: TGTGCCAGCAGCTTCGGACTAGCGGGAATCTACGAGCAGTACTTC. Its translation is CASSFGLAGIYEQYF.

This chain uses TRBV12-3 or TRBV12-4 with TRBJ1-1; no clear D. The V gene lost 8 bases and the J gene lost 4 bases, with 17 bases spanning the gap. The CDR3 totals 14 residues. The CDR3 loop reads CASYKGGFGTEAFF. In DNA, the CDR3 is TGTGCCAGCTACAAAGGAGGTTTCGGCACTGAAGCTTTCTTT.

This clonotype was counted only a few times. The chain links TRBV20-1 to TRBJ2-1, with 11 bases fitting TRBD2. CDR1 and CDR2 (germline): DFQATT, SNEGSKA (reference sequence). The CDR3 runs to 15 residues. V lost 5 bases, J lost 3 bases, and 6 bases stayed unmatched. For the CDR3, the DNA is TGCAGTGCTGGCACCGGGACTAGCGGCTACAATGAGCAGTTCTTC. This encodes CSAGTGTSGYNEQFF.

The chain couples TRBV19 to TRBJ2-5, with 7 bases identical to TRBD2. After removal of 1 base from V and 2 bases from J, the junction contained 19 bases not matched to a gene. Germline CDR1 LNHDA, CDR2 SQIVND (reference sequence). The CDR3 runs 20 residues. CDR3 in amino acids: CASSIAYSGLAERIQETQYF. As DNA, the CDR3 is TGTGCCAGTAGTATAGCTTATTCGGGGCTAGCGGAGCGGATTCAAGAGACCCAGTACTTC.